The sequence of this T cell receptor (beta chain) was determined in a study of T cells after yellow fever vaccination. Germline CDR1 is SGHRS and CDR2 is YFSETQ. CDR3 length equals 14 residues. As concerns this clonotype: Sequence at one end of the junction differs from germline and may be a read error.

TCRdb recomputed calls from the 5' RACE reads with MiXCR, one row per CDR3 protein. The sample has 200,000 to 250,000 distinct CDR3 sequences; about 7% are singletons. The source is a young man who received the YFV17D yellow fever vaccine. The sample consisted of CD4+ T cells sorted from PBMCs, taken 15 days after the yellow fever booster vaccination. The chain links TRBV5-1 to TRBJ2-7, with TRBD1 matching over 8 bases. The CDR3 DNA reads TGCGCCAGCAGCCCGGGACAGGTCTCCCACGAGCAGTACTTC. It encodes CASSPGQVSHEQYF.